The next 5 T cell receptor beta chains were all read from a single sample in a study of T cell responses to AZD1222 COVID-19 vaccine. TCRdb keeps only in-frame clones here, not all; method: immunoSEQ multiplex PCR. The sample shows some 140,000 clones, about 92% of them seen only once. Sequencing used peripheral blood, obtained on day 0 of AZD1222 vaccination. The origin of the receptors is an adult in good health.

The gene calls are TRBV28 and TRBJ2-2; TRBD1 matches at 7 bases. V shed 6 bases, J shed 2 bases, and the junction held 6 bases outside the gene matches. CDR3 length: 15 residues. CDR1 and CDR2 (germline): MDHEN, SYDVKM. CDR3 sequence (DNA): TGTGCCAGCAGACAAGGGGACAGAAACACCGGGGAGCTGTTTTTT. Translating gives CASRQGDRNTGELFF. The complete variable domain, with remaining parts taken from reference TRBV28 and TRBJ2-2, reads DVKVTQSSRYLVKRTGEKVFLECVQDMDHENMFWYRQDPGLGLRLIYFSYDVKMKEKGDIPEGYSVSREKKERFSLILESASTNQTSMYLCASRQGDRNTGELFFGEGSRLTVL.

The V and J genes are TRBV12-5 and TRBJ2-1, with D possibly being TRBD1 (5 bases). This CDR3 is built from 16 residues. Germline V lookup: CDR1 LGHNT, CDR2 FRNRAP. Trimming shortened V by 5 bases and J by 0 bases, and 14 bases separated the two germline ends. CDR3 sequence reads: CASGGQGVGSYNEQFF. CDR3 bases: TGTGCTAGTGGTGGGCAGGGTGTTGGCTCCTACAATGAGCAGTTCTTC.

The gene calls are TRBV5-4 and TRBJ1-6, with TRBD1 identical over 11 bases. This CDR3 spans 15 amino acids. V lost 3 bases to trimming and J lost 9 bases; unmatched junction nucleotides: 5. The V gene's germline CDR1 is SGHNT and CDR2 YYREEE (reference sequence). Written as DNA, the CDR3 is TGTGCCAGCAGCTGGGGACAGGGGGGGCCTTCACCCCTCCACTTT. Its protein is CASSWGQGGPSPLHF.

The chain combines TRBV4-2 with TRBJ2-7, with 10 bases that match TRBD2. Germline CDR1 and CDR2: LGHNA and YNFKEQ. With 0 bases clipped from V and 4 bases from J, the junction kept 9 bases outside the gene matches. The CDR3 is made up of 17 amino acids. The CDR3 DNA sequence: TGTGCCAGCAGCCAAGATGTCGAACTAGCGGGACGGTACGAGCAGTACTTC. Translating it yields CASSQDVELAGRYEQYF.

The chain links TRBV30 to TRBJ2-5; no firm D call. Germline V gene sequence: CDR1 GTSNPN, CDR2 SVGIG (reference sequence). This CDR3 has 13 residues. Trimming stripped 2 bases from V and 5 bases from J, with 12 bases between. The CDR3 sequence: CAWSPLVGETQYF. In DNA form, the CDR3 reads TGTGCCTGGAGTCCGCTAGTTGGGGAGACCCAGTACTTC.